This T cell receptor (beta chain) was sequenced in a study of T-cell memory formation after mild COVID-19. Turning to the study itself: There were largely donor-specific TCR clusters. Study-level points and caveats: Pre-infection memory held some responding clones, suggesting pre-existing cross-reactive T cells responded.

TCRdb used MiXCR to reprocess the 5' RACE reads, holding one entry per CDR3 protein. This sample has roughly 620,000 distinct CDR3 sequences, with roughly 18% found just once. This clonotype turned up a few times. Its target is unknown. The CDR3 is 15 amino acids. Looked up from germline, CDR1 is LGHNA and CDR2 is YNFKEQ. Trimming left V 0 bases short and J 8 bases short, with 14 bases between. Sample: PBMCs or a T cell subset sorted from them (not recorded which). This clonotype was obtained from an adult woman who had mild COVID-19 (a few samples of this study predate the infection). Cell type and time point are not known. V gene TRBV4-2 combines with J gene TRBJ2-1; a weak D match, TRBD2 (5 bases). The CDR3 nucleotides read TGTGCCAGCAGCCAAGATAGCCCTAGCACGGATGAGCAGTTCTTC. Translating gives CASSQDSPSTDEQFF.